The source of this TCR beta chain is a study of T-cell reconstitution after alpha-beta-depleted transplantation in children. Molecular barcoding with unique molecular identifiers was used for the TCRbeta library. MiXCR, applied by TCRdb to the PCR reads, yields one record per CDR3 protein. Of 500,000 or so distinct CDR3 sequences in the sample, approximately 29% are singletons; the top ten hold around 2.5%. This CDR3 comprises 17 residues. Germline lookup yields CDR1 LGHDT and CDR2 YNNKEL (reference sequence). Unmatched junction bases numbered 12, after V lost 5 bases and J lost 4 bases. Specimen: PBMCs from the stem cell graft donor, collected from the stem cell graft. This sequence was found in a human donor who donated a stem cell graft to a child with aplastic anemia. This rearrangement joins TRBV3-1 to TRBJ2-5; 11 positions agree with TRBD2. The DNA for the CDR3 is TGTGCCAGCAGCTTACGCCTACTAGCGGGAGTTAGAGAGACCCAGTACTTC. Its translation: CASSLRLLAGVRETQYF.